Shown below are 14 T cell receptor beta chains from a single sample sequenced in a study of T cell responses to AZD1222 COVID-19 vaccine. The repertoire was sequenced with immunoSEQ multiplex PCR; TCRdb's copy has only in-frame clones and lacks some. The table has 95,000 to 100,000 clones, around nine tenths seen once. The material sequenced was peripheral blood, taken on day 0 of AZD1222 vaccination. The receptors were sampled from an adult in good health.

The chain joins TRBV6-2 or TRBV6-3 to TRBJ2-6, with TRBD1 identical over 9 bases. Germline lookup yields CDR1 MNHEY and CDR2 SVGEGT. The length of the CDR3 is 18 residues. Trimming removed 2 bases from V and 2 bases from J; junction bases left unmatched: 7. The CDR3 sequence: CASSYLTGTGTGANVLTF. The CDR3 DNA is TGTGCCAGCAGTTACCTCACCGGGACAGGGACTGGGGCCAACGTCCTGACTTTC.

CDR3 residues: CAISGTSGEAGGELFF. Written as DNA, the CDR3 is TGTGCCATCAGCGGGACTAGCGGTGAGGCTGGCGGGGAGCTGTTTTTT. The rearrangement joins TRBV10-3 to TRBJ2-2, with TRBD2 matching 11 bases. Germline values: CDR1 ENHRY, CDR2 SYGVKD. The CDR3 length is 16 residues. The J segment lost 7 bases and the V segment lost 6 bases, leaving 10 bases of the junction unmatched.

The rearrangement joins TRBV18 to TRBJ1-1, with a weak D call TRBD1 (6 bases). The V and J ends lost 2 bases and 4 bases respectively, with 14 bases between them. The CDR3 spans 15 residues. Germline V lookup: CDR1 KGHSH, CDR2 LQKENI. CDR3 in DNA: TGTGCCAGCTCACCAATGGGGGCTTCTGGCACTGAAGCTTTCTTT. Its protein is CASSPMGASGTEAFF.

This clone has just a few counts. V and J are TRBV6-5 and TRBJ2-7; maybe TRBD1 (6 bases). CDR1 and CDR2 (germline): MNHEY, SVGAGI. This CDR3 contains 15 residues. Trimming left V 5 bases short and J 7 bases short, with 21 bases between. CDR3 nucleotides: TGTGCCAGCAGTAAGGCCCCTCAGGGGTGGGAAGAGCAGTACTTC. The encoded protein is CASSKAPQGWEEQYF.

The V gene is TRBV19, the J gene TRBJ1-2, with unresolved D. The CDR3 totals 12 residues. CDR1 and CDR2 (germline): LNHDA, SQIVND (reference sequence). The V gene lost 2 bases and the J gene lost 8 bases, with 9 bases spanning the gap. In DNA form, the CDR3 reads TGTGCCAGTAGTATACCCTTCGGAGGCTACACCTTC. Protein sequence: CASSIPFGGYTF.

J is TRBJ2-1 and V is TRBV7-9; D is perhaps TRBD1 or TRBD2 (5 bases each). CDR1 and CDR2 from the germline V gene are SEHNR and FQNEAQ (reference sequence). This CDR3 region has 14 residues. The CDR3 nucleotides are TGTGCTGGCGACGGGACCAGCTCCTACAATGAGCAGTTCTTC. Amino acid sequence: CAGDGTSSYNEQFF.

The V gene is TRBV6-5, the J gene TRBJ1-1, with D possibly being TRBD1 (6 bases). The CDR3 is 14 amino acids. V lost 5 bases to trimming and J lost 1 base, with 11 bases between them. The germline V gene encodes CDR1 MNHEY and CDR2 SVGAGI. The CDR3 coding sequence is TGTGCCAGCAGTAGACAGGCTAGGAACACTGAAGCTTTCTTT. Protein: CASSRQARNTEAFF.

DNA of the CDR3: TGCGCCAGCAGCCAAGATCCCGGGAGGGCCTACGAGCAGTACTTC. Protein product: CASSQDPGRAYEQYF. The chain couples TRBV4-1 to TRBJ2-7; 8 bases are a match to TRBD2. Trimming removed 0 bases from V and 2 bases from J; junction bases left unmatched: 3. The V gene's germline CDR1 is MGHRA and CDR2 YSYEKL. The CDR3 spans 15 residues.

The chain employs TRBV28 and TRBJ2-1; D unclear. The V and J ends lost 7 bases and 2 bases respectively, with 0 bases between them. The germline V gene has CDR1 MDHEN and CDR2 SYDVKM. The CDR3 loop spans 10 amino acids. The CDR3 DNA reads as TGTGCCAGCACCTACAATGAGCAGTTCTTC. Translated: CASTYNEQFF.

The V gene is TRBV4-2, the J gene TRBJ2-5; TRBD1 matches 9 bases. CDR3 length equals 15 residues. CDR1 is LGHNA and CDR2 is YNFKEQ in the germline V gene. V was clipped by 0 bases and J by 11 bases; unmatched bases: 10. CDR3 in amino acids: CASSQEIGDRVKQYF. The CDR3 bases are TGTGCCAGCAGCCAAGAAATAGGGGACAGGGTTAAGCAGTACTTC.

This chain uses TRBV19 with TRBJ1-5; D might be TRBD1 (5 bases). The ends were cut back, 9 bases at V and 0 bases at J, with 12 bases in the middle. The CDR3 is made up of 14 amino acids. Germline lookup yields CDR1 LNHDA and CDR2 SQIVND (reference sequence). The CDR3 loop is CASTRGHSNQPQHF. The CDR3 bases are TGTGCCAGCACCCGGGGCCATAGCAATCAGCCCCAGCATTTT.

This chain uses TRBV2 with TRBJ2-2; 10 bases align to TRBD1. The germline V gene has CDR1 SNHLY and CDR2 FYNNEI. Losses at the gene ends were 8 bases for V and 6 bases for J; bases not matched to a gene: 3. The CDR3 has 13 residues. The CDR3: CASSGQGSGELFF. The CDR3, as DNA: TGTGCCAGCTCGGGACAGGGGTCCGGGGAGCTGTTTTTT.

The gene calls are TRBV6-5 and TRBJ1-1; the match to TRBD1 covers 8 bases. J gave up 0 bases and V 6 bases, and 6 bases lay outside the gene matches. Germline V gene data show CDR1 as MNHEY and CDR2 as SVGAGI. CDR3 length: 15 amino acids. The CDR3 coding sequence is TGTGCCAGCAGGCGCTCGGGACAGGTGAACACTGAAGCTTTCTTT. It is translated as CASRRSGQVNTEAFF.

The CDR3 region has the DNA TGCGCCAGCAGCTTGGGATTGTCTGAGCAGTTCTTC. Protein: CASSLGLSEQFF. The chain employs TRBV5-1 and TRBJ2-1; D is uncertain. V lost 0 bases and J lost 9, with 7 bases in between. Germline V gene sequence: CDR1 SGHRS, CDR2 YFSETQ. This CDR3 is built from 12 residues.